Reported below is one T cell receptor beta chain. Its antigen is still unknown. Naive CD8 cells, CD45RO-negative and positively selected for CCR7, excluded terminally differentiated effector memory CD45RA+ cells. The sample belongs to a study of shared clonotypes between healthy human individuals. Whole-study findings and limits: A generally larger estimated richness was seen in naive subsets than in memory subsets.

Sequenced by immunoSEQ multiplex PCR; TCRdb stores in-frame clones only, minus some. The repertoire includes around 2.1 million clones, 85% to 95% of them detected once, and under 2% sits in the top ten. The clonotype was recovered from a man between 18 and 35 years old in good health. Some clones in this sample may be carry-over from other donors' samples. Sequencing used naive CD8+ T cells from PBMCs.

The CDR3 loop reads CASSQDATPHYNEQFF. In DNA form, the CDR3 reads TGCGCCAGCAGCCAAGATGCCACGCCGCACTACAATGAGCAGTTCTTC. The chain is built from TRBV4-1 and TRBJ2-1; D unresolved. This CDR3 region has 16 residues. The V gene lost 0 bases and the J gene lost 3 bases, with 12 bases spanning the gap. Germline loops: CDR1 MGHRA, CDR2 YSYEKL.